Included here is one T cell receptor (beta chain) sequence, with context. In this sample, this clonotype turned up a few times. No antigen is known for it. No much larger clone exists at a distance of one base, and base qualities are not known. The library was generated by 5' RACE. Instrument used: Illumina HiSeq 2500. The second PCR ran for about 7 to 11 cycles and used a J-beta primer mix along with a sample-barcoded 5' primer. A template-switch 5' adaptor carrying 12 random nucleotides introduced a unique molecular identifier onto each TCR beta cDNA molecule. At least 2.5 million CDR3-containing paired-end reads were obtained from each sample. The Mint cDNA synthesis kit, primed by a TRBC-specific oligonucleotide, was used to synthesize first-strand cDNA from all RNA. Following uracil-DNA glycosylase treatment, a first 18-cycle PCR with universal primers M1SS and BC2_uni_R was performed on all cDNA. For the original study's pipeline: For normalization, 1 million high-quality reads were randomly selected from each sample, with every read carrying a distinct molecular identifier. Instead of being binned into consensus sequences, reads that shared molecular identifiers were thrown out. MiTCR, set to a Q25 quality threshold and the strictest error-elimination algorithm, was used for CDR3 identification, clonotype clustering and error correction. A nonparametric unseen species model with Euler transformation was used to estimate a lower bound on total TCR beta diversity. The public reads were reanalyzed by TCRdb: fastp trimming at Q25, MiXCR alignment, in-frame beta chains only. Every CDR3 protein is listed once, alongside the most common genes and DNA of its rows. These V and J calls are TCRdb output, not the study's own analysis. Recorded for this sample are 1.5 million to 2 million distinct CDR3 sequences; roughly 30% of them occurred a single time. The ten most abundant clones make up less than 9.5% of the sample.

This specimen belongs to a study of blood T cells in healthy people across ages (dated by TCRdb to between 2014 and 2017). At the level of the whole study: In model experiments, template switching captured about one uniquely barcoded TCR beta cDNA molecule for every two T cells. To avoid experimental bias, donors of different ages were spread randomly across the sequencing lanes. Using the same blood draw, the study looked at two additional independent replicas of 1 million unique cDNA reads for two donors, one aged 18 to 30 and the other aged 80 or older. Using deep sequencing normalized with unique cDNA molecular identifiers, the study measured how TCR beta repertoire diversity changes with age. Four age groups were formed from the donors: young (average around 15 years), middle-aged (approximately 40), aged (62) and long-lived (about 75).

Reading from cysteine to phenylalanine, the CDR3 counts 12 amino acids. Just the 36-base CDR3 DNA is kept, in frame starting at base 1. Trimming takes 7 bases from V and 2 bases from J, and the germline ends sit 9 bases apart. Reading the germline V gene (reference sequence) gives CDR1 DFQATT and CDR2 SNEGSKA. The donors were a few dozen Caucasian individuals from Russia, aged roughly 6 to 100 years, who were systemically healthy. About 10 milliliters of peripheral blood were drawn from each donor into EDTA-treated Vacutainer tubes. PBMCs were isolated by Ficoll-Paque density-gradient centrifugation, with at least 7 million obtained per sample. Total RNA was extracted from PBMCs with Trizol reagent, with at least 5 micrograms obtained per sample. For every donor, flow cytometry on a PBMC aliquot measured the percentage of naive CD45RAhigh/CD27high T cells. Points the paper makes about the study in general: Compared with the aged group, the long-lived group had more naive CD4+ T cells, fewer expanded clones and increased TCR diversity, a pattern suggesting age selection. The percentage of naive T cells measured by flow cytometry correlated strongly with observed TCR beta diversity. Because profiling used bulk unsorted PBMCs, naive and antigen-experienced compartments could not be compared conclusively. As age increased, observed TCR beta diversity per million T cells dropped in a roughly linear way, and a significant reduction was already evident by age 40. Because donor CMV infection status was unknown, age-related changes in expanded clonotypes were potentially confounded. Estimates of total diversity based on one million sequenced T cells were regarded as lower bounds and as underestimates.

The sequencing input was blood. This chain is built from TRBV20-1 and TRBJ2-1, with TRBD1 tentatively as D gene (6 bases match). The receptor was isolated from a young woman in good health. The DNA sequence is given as TGCAGTGGAGAGGGGGCCTACAATGAGCAGTTCTTC. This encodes CSGEGAYNEQFF.